These 6 T cell receptor beta chains share one sample of origin, sequenced in a study of OX40 agonist ivuxolimab in advanced cancers. This table comes from immunoSEQ multiplex PCR, and its TCRdb copy is limited to in-frame clones, with some not included. The repertoire includes around 110,000 clones, just over 90% of them detected once, and around 0.15% sits in the top ten. The sequencing used CD4+ or CD8+ T cells sorted from blood, collected in a trial of the OX40 agonist ivuxolimab. These receptors were taken from an adult with an advanced solid tumor such as melanoma, head and neck, liver or kidney cancer.

The chain joins TRBV5-1 to TRBJ2-3, with TRBD1 as a possible D gene (6 bases). Germline V gene lookup returns CDR1 SGHRS and CDR2 YFSETQ. The CDR3 sequence is 15 residues long. Trimming removed 4 bases at V and 8 bases at J, with 20 bases between. The CDR3 here is CASSLAGQTGGTQYF. In DNA, the CDR3 is TGCGCCAGCAGCCTAGCAGGACAGACAGGCGGTACGCAGTATTTT. The full variable domain, its missing parts supplied by reference TRBV5-1 and TRBJ2-3, is KAGVTQTPRYLIKTRGQQVTLSCSPISGHRSVSWYQQTPGQGLQFLFEYFSETQRNKGNFPGRFSGRQFSNSRSEMNVSTLELGDSALYLCASSLAGQTGGTQYFGPGTRLTVL.

This rearrangement joins TRBV27 to TRBJ2-1; 7 bases are shared with TRBD2. The germline gives CDR1 MNHEY, CDR2 SMNVEV (reference sequence). J lost 7 bases, V lost 6 bases, and 18 bases had no gene match. This CDR3 is built from 17 residues. As DNA, the CDR3 is TGTGCCAGCAGCGTATTGGCTTGGGGAGGGAGACAAAATGAGCAGTTCTTC. It codes for CASSVLAWGGRQNEQFF.

Details on this clone: This CDR3 is also generated by other DNA sequences in the sample. The genes are TRBV18 and TRBJ1-1, with D perhaps TRBD1 (6 bases). This CDR3 region has 15 residues. CDR1 and CDR2 (germline): KGHSH, LQKENI. Trimming took off 2 bases at V and 4 bases at J, with 14 bases between the two ends. The CDR3 here is CASSPGGPGGTEAFF. Here the CDR3 DNA reads TGTGCCAGCTCACCAGGGGGCCCAGGCGGCACTGAAGCTTTCTTT.

CDR3 residues: CSVKPMTGGENEQYF. CDR3 DNA sequence: TGCAGCGTAAAACCCATGACAGGGGGCGAAAACGAGCAGTACTTC. V is TRBV29-1 and J is TRBJ2-7; 10 nucleotides agree with TRBD1. V was pared by 6 bases and J by 5 bases, with 13 bases of the junction left unmatched. Germline V CDR1 and CDR2: SQVTM, ANQGSEA. The length of the CDR3 is 15 residues.

V gene TRBV4-3 combines with J gene TRBJ1-4, with 8 bases lining up with TRBD1. CDR1 LGHNA and CDR2 YSLEER come from the germline V gene. V lost 0 bases to trimming and J lost 2 bases; unmatched junction nucleotides: 14. CDR3 length: 20 amino acids. Here the CDR3 reads CASSQDLAGRGRSTNEKLFF. CDR3 nucleotide sequence: TGCGCCAGCAGCCAAGATCTTGCAGGCAGGGGGCGATCGACTAATGAAAAACTGTTTTTT.

This clone was counted once. This chain connects TRBV6-1 to TRBJ1-4, with a possible D match to TRBD1 (5 bases). CDR1 is MNHNS and CDR2 is SASEGT in the germline V gene. Deletions cut 4 bases from V and 8 bases from J, with 11 bases between. This CDR3 spans 13 amino acids. CDR3 amino acids: CASSGGEREKLFF. The CDR3 DNA reads TGTGCCAGCAGTGGAGGGGAGCGCGAAAAACTGTTTTTT.